This T cell receptor (beta chain) came from a study of blood T cells in healthy people across ages (dated by TCRdb to the mid-2010s). As for the study more broadly: In model experiments, roughly one uniquely barcoded TCR beta cDNA molecule per two T cells was captured by template switching. To track age-related changes in TCR beta repertoire diversity, the study relied on deep sequencing normalized with unique cDNA molecular identifiers. The donors were split into four age groups: young (average around 17 years), middle-aged (over 35), aged (more than 60) and long-lived (under 90). To avoid experimental bias, donors of different ages were spread randomly across the sequencing lanes. Two additional independent replicas of 1 million unique cDNA reads from the same blood draw were analyzed for two donors (one aged 18 to 30 and one aged 80 or older). Study-level results and caveats: Compared with the aged group, the long-lived group had more naive CD4+ T cells, fewer expanded clones and increased TCR diversity, a pattern suggesting age selection. Estimates of total diversity based on one million sequenced T cells were regarded as lower bounds and as underestimates. A strong correlation was found between observed TCR beta diversity and the percentage of naive T cells measured by flow cytometry. Observed TCR beta diversity per million T cells fell roughly linearly with age, and a significant reduction was already apparent by age about 36. Since profiling was done on bulk unsorted PBMCs, naive and antigen-experienced compartments could not be conclusively compared. Because donor CMV infection status was unknown, age-related changes in expanded clonotypes were potentially confounded.

Concerning this clonotype itself: What antigen it recognizes has not been identified. It has no much larger one-base neighbor in the sample; base qualities were not kept.

The CDR3 covers 15 residues, taking in both the cysteine and the phenylalanine. This entry keeps only the CDR3 DNA: 45 bases, framed from base 1. The germline V gene provides CDR1 MGHRA and CDR2 YSYEKL. Trimming leaves V shorter by 0 bases and J shorter by 6 bases, with the junction holding 5 bases beyond the gene matches. The donors were under 40 Caucasian individuals from Russia, aged roughly 6 to 90 years, who were systemically healthy. About 10 milliliters of peripheral blood were collected from each donor into EDTA-treated Vacutainer tubes. Ficoll-Paque density-gradient centrifugation was used to isolate PBMCs, with at least 7 million per sample. Trizol reagent was used to extract total RNA from PBMCs, with at least 5 micrograms per sample. For every donor, flow cytometry on a PBMC aliquot measured the percentage of naive CD45RAhigh/CD27high T cells. The protocol used for the library was 5' RACE. The run used an Illumina HiSeq 2500. A second PCR of 7 to 11 cycles was performed with a sample-barcoded 5' primer and a J-beta primer mix. Each TCR beta cDNA molecule received a unique molecular identifier from a template-switch 5' adaptor carrying 12 random nucleotides. Each sample yielded at least 2.5 million CDR3-containing paired-end reads. All of the RNA was converted into first-strand cDNA using the Mint cDNA synthesis kit, with a TRBC-specific oligonucleotide serving as the primer. Following uracil-DNA glycosylase treatment, all cDNA underwent a first 18-cycle PCR with the universal primers M1SS and BC2_uni_R. Regarding the original processing steps: For normalization, 1 million high-quality reads were randomly selected from each sample, with every read carrying a distinct molecular identifier. Reads with shared molecular identifiers were discarded instead of being binned into consensus sequences. CDR3 identification, clonotype clustering and error correction used MiTCR with a Q25 quality threshold and the strictest error-elimination algorithm. A nonparametric unseen species model with Euler transformation was used to estimate a lower bound on total TCR beta diversity. TCRdb ran its own pipeline on the public reads, namely fastp trimming at Q25 and MiXCR clone calling, and kept in-frame beta chains. Each CDR3 protein gets just one entry, which takes the most common genes and DNA from the rows behind it. The V and J calls shown here were made by TCRdb, not taken from the authors' results. The sample table records around 800,000 distinct CDR3 sequences; around 68% of these occur just once. Clones ranked in the top ten supply about 30% of the sample.

The sequencing input was blood. The receptor was derived from a man under 40 in good health. The chain links TRBV4-1 with TRBJ2-1; TRBD1 lines up with 7 middle nucleotides. CDR3 loop: CASSQDPAGGNEQFF. The DNA reads TGCGCCAGCAGCCAAGATCCGGCAGGGGGCAATGAGCAGTTCTTC.